These T cell receptor beta chains were read from a single sample in a study of blood T cell repertoires in COVID-19. Profiled with immunoSEQ multiplex PCR; TCRdb holds only in-frame clones, not every one. Of 300,000 or so clones listed, 90% are singletons. The sample comprised PBMCs or T cells enriched from blood (not recorded which). The receptors here all came from a man aged 55 to 70 who had recovered from COVID-19. CDR3s include the opening cysteine and the closing phenylalanine or tryptophan. D genes are given only for firm matches. Clone sizes are given selectively: once, few, many, or a class where the clone is expanded.

v_gene: TRBV7-3; d_gene: .; abundance: .; j_gene: TRBJ1-2; CDR3nt: TGTGCCAGCAGCTTAACGGGGGCTGAAGGCTACACCTTC; CDR3aa: CASSLTGAEGYTF
v_gene: TRBV5-1; d_gene: .; abundance: .; j_gene: TRBJ1-4; CDR3nt: TGCGCCAGCAGCTTCGAGCGACGATATAATGAAAAACTGTTTTTT; CDR3aa: CASSFERRYNEKLFF
v_gene: TRBV5-1; d_gene: TRBD1; abundance: few; j_gene: TRBJ2-7; CDR3nt: TGCGCCAGCGCCTCCGGGACAGGACCCTACGAGCAGTACTTC; CDR3aa: CASASGTGPYEQYF
v_gene: TRBV5-4; d_gene: .; abundance: .; j_gene: TRBJ1-2; CDR3nt: TGTGCCAGCAGCTTCAGGGGCCGCCGGGGAGGCTACACCTTC; CDR3aa: CASSFRGRRGGYTF
v_gene: TRBV27; d_gene: .; abundance: .; j_gene: TRBJ1-2; CDR3nt: TGTGCCAGCAGTTTATCCTGGCGGGGGGGCTTGAACTATGGCTACACCTTC; CDR3aa: CASSLSWRGGLNYGYTF
v_gene: TRBV5-1; d_gene: TRBD2; abundance: once; j_gene: TRBJ2-1; CDR3nt: TGCGCCAGCAGCCTCGCGGCGGGAGGGTACAATGAGCAGTTCTTC; CDR3aa: CASSLAAGGYNEQFF
v_gene: TRBV29-1; d_gene: TRBD2; abundance: once; j_gene: TRBJ2-3; CDR3nt: TGCAGCGTTTTGGCTAGCGGGCGAGATACGCAGTATTTT; CDR3aa: CSVLASGRDTQYF
v_gene: TRBV4-1; d_gene: TRBD1; abundance: .; j_gene: TRBJ1-1; CDR3nt: TGCGCCAGCAGCCTAGGACAGGGTATGAACACTGAAGCTTTCTTT; CDR3aa: CASSLGQGMNTEAFF
v_gene: TRBV29-1; d_gene: .; abundance: .; j_gene: TRBJ2-7; CDR3nt: TGCAGCGTAAGGGGGGGTAGCTCCTACGAGCAGTACTTC; CDR3aa: CSVRGGSSYEQYF
v_gene: TRBV3-1/TRBV3-2; d_gene: .; abundance: .; j_gene: TRBJ2-1; CDR3nt: TGTGCCAGCAGCCAACACTACCTCAACTCCTACAATGAGCAGTTCTTC; CDR3aa: CASSQHYLNSYNEQFF
v_gene: TRBV9; d_gene: .; abundance: .; j_gene: TRBJ2-1; CDR3nt: TGTGCCAGCAGCGTAGACGCGAGAACTCAAATAGAAAATGAGCAGTTCTTC; CDR3aa: CASSVDARTQIENEQFF
v_gene: TRBV6-6; d_gene: .; abundance: .; j_gene: TRBJ1-5; CDR3nt: TGTGCCAGCACCAGAGACAGTCGGCGTCAGCCCCAGCATTTT; CDR3aa: CASTRDSRRQPQHF
v_gene: TRBV2; d_gene: .; abundance: .; j_gene: TRBJ2-7; CDR3nt: TGTGCCAGCAGGGGTGGCGGGCTTACCTACGAGCAGTACTTC; CDR3aa: CASRGGGLTYEQYF
v_gene: TRBV28; d_gene: TRBD2; abundance: .; j_gene: TRBJ2-1; CDR3nt: TGTGCCAGCAGTTATATTTGGCGGGAGGGCCGAAATGAGCAGTTCTTC; CDR3aa: CASSYIWREGRNEQFF
v_gene: TRBV10-2; d_gene: TRBD2; abundance: once; j_gene: TRBJ2-1; CDR3nt: TGCGCCAGCAGTGAGACTAGCGGGACTTTCAATGAGCAGTTCTTC; CDR3aa: CASSETSGTFNEQFF
v_gene: TRBV19; d_gene: .; abundance: once; j_gene: TRBJ1-3; CDR3nt: TGTGCCAGTAGTATACGTCGGAGAAGCTCTGGAAACACCATATATTTT; CDR3aa: CASSIRRRSSGNTIYF
v_gene: TRBV30; d_gene: .; abundance: .; j_gene: TRBJ1-6; CDR3nt: TGTGCCTGGAGTTTCCGACACTCACCCCTCCACTTT; CDR3aa: CAWSFRHSPLHF
v_gene: TRBV28; d_gene: .; abundance: .; j_gene: TRBJ1-1; CDR3nt: TGTGCCAGCAGTTTAGGGGGGGCATACCGTGAAGCTTTCTTT; CDR3aa: CASSLGGAYREAFF
v_gene: TRBV5-6; d_gene: TRBD2; abundance: .; j_gene: TRBJ2-7; CDR3nt: TGTGCCAGCAGAGGGCGGGGGACCTCCTACGAGCAGTACTTC; CDR3aa: CASRGRGTSYEQYF
v_gene: TRBV12-5; d_gene: .; abundance: .; j_gene: TRBJ2-3; CDR3nt: TGTGCTAGTGCCCATAGGGTAGCGCGCACAGATACGCAGTATTTT; CDR3aa: CASAHRVARTDTQYF
v_gene: TRBV7-9; d_gene: .; abundance: .; j_gene: TRBJ1-1; CDR3nt: TGTGCCAGCAGCCCCAACAGGCGCCAAACGAACACTGAAGCTTTCTTT; CDR3aa: CASSPNRRQTNTEAFF
v_gene: TRBV11-3; d_gene: .; abundance: .; j_gene: TRBJ1-4; CDR3nt: TGTGCCAGCAGCTTAGGGGGGGGCGCCCATGAAAAACTGTTTTTT; CDR3aa: CASSLGGGAHEKLFF
v_gene: TRBV29-1; d_gene: .; abundance: .; j_gene: TRBJ1-1; CDR3nt: TGCAGCGTCGGTCTGGGACAAGGCACTGAAGCTTTCTTT; CDR3aa: CSVGLGQGTEAFF
v_gene: TRBV27; d_gene: .; abundance: .; j_gene: TRBJ2-7; CDR3nt: TGTGCCAGCAGTTTATCAGGGGGAATTCGGCAGTACTTC; CDR3aa: CASSLSGGIRQYF
v_gene: TRBV9; d_gene: TRBD2; abundance: few; j_gene: TRBJ2-3; CDR3nt: TGTGCCAGCACCTCAACTAGCGGGGGGTCGGATACGCAGTATTTT; CDR3aa: CASTSTSGGSDTQYF
v_gene: TRBV7-2; d_gene: TRBD1; abundance: .; j_gene: TRBJ1-5; CDR3nt: TGTGCCAGCAGCGTCGACAGGGATCAGCCCCAGCATTTT; CDR3aa: CASSVDRDQPQHF
v_gene: TRBV30; d_gene: TRBD2; abundance: .; j_gene: TRBJ2-1; CDR3nt: TGTGCCTGGAGTACCGGGGGGAGCTCCTACAATGAGCAGTTCTTC; CDR3aa: CAWSTGGSSYNEQFF
v_gene: TRBV13; d_gene: TRBD1; abundance: .; j_gene: TRBJ1-2; CDR3nt: TGTGCCAGCAGCCCCCAGAGGGGGCTGAACTATGGCTACACCTTC; CDR3aa: CASSPQRGLNYGYTF
v_gene: TRBV10-3; d_gene: TRBD1; abundance: .; j_gene: TRBJ1-4; CDR3nt: TGTGCCATCAGTGAATATTCGGGACAGGGGAGTAATGAAAAACTGTTTTTT; CDR3aa: CAISEYSGQGSNEKLFF